The rows below give T cell receptor beta chains drawn from one sample of a study of T cell repertoires in cytomegalovirus infection. Each CDR3 protein gets one entry after TCRdb re-called the reads with MiXCR. This table has around 95,000 distinct CDR3 sequences, roughly 29% appearing once. No antigens are known for them. Sequencing was performed on CD8+ T cells from cultured PBMCs, taken from culture after CMV antigen stimulation. The receptors stem from a human donor in good health (CMV status not recorded). Some clones in this sample may be carry-over from other donors' samples. Each CDR3 is given with its conserved first and last residue. A D gene is named only where the DNA matches it firmly. Not every row has a clone size; where given, it reads once, few, many or a size class.

J gene | D gene | clone size | V gene | CDR3 protein | CDR3 DNA
TRBJ1-5 | . | . | TRBV4-1 | CASSQVRGGGNQPQHF | TGCGCCAGCAGCCAAGTTCGGGGGGGAGGCAATCAGCCCCAGCATTTT
TRBJ2-5 | . | many | TRBV5-4 | CASSLGSQETQYF | TGTGCCAGCAGCTTGGGAAGCCAAGAGACCCAGTACTTC
TRBJ1-2 | TRBD1 | . | TRBV24-1 | CATSDSTGGNGYTF | TGTGCCACCAGTGATTCTACAGGGGGTAATGGCTACACCTTC
TRBJ2-7 | . | . | TRBV12-3/TRBV12-4 | CASSLAVSYEQYF | TGTGCCAGCAGCCTTGCCGTCTCCTACGAGCAGTACTTC
TRBJ1-2 | . | few | TRBV7-9 | CASGSGGGYTF | TGTGCCAGTGGGTCCGGGGGCGGCTACACCTTC
TRBJ2-5 | . | few | TRBV2 | CASSEEETQYF | TGTGCCAGCAGCGAAGAAGAGACCCAGTACTTC
TRBJ1-1 | . | few | TRBV6-1 | CASSDRVNTEAFF | TGTGCCAGCAGTGACAGGGTGAACACTGAAGCTTTCTTT
TRBJ1-6 | . | many | TRBV19 | CASSPPMGGLTSPLHF | TGTGCCAGTAGTCCTCCGATGGGGGGCCTCACTTCACCCCTCCACTTT
TRBJ2-2 | TRBD1 | few | TRBV4-1 | CASSQSGTGGIGELFF | TGCGCCAGCAGCCAAAGCGGGACAGGGGGCATCGGGGAGCTGTTTTTT
TRBJ2-5 | . | few | TRBV12-3/TRBV12-4 | CASSSPHESSRETQYF | TGTGCCAGCAGTTCCCCTCATGAAAGCTCAAGAGAGACCCAGTACTTC
TRBJ2-5 | . | . | TRBV9 | CASSPEEPFKETQYF | TGTGCCAGCAGCCCTGAGGAACCCTTTAAAGAGACCCAGTACTTC
TRBJ2-5 | TRBD1 | . | TRBV10-3 | CAISDGTGAVETQYF | TGTGCCATCAGTGATGGGACAGGGGCCGTCGAGACCCAGTACTTC
TRBJ1-5 | . | few | TRBV19 | CASSMATRSNQPQHF | TGTGCCAGTAGTATGGCTACACGAAGCAATCAGCCCCAGCATTTT
TRBJ1-2 | . | . | TRBV7-2 | CASSFLTGDGYTF | TGTGCCAGCAGCTTCCTGACAGGCGATGGCTACACCTTC
TRBJ2-2 | TRBD1 | . | TRBV7-7 | CASSSLGDREDTGELFF | TGTGCCAGCAGCTCCCTGGGGGACAGGGAGGACACCGGGGAGCTGTTTTTT
TRBJ2-2 | . | few | TRBV12-3/TRBV12-4 | CASSLGGGELFF | TGTGCCAGCAGTTTAGGTGGCGGGGAGCTGTTTTTT
TRBJ1-2 | . | . | TRBV27 | CASSFTSRYGYTF | TGTGCCAGCAGTTTTACATCCCGCTATGGCTACACCTTC
TRBJ2-5 | . | . | TRBV12-3/TRBV12-4 | CASSLSAGQWETQYF | TGTGCCAGCAGTTTAAGCGCGGGACAGTGGGAGACCCAGTACTTC
TRBJ1-4 | . | many | TRBV6-1 | CASLGRHEKLFF | TGTGCCAGCCTGGGACGGCATGAAAAACTGTTTTTT
TRBJ1-3 | . | few | TRBV4-1 | CASSQRTVGNTIYF | TGCGCCAGCAGCCAGAGGACGGTTGGAAACACCATATATTTT
TRBJ1-1 | . | many | TRBV7-8 | CASSGRREIYTEAFF | TGTGCCAGCAGCGGTCGCAGGGAAATATACACTGAAGCTTTCTTT
TRBJ1-1 | . | . | TRBV5-4 | CASSLNVGGARMNTEAFF | TGTGCCAGCAGCTTGAATGTCGGGGGGGCGCGAATGAACACTGAAGCTTTCTTT
TRBJ1-1 | TRBD1 | . | TRBV7-6 | CASSLPFGQAITEAFF | TGTGCCAGCAGCTTGCCCTTTGGACAGGCGATCACTGAAGCTTTCTTT
TRBJ1-2 | . | . | TRBV9 | CASSVGHDYGYTF | TGTGCCAGCAGCGTAGGACACGACTATGGCTACACCTTC
TRBJ2-5 | . | few | TRBV7-8 | CASSPRRGLNQETQYF | TGTGCCAGCAGTCCTCGCAGGGGTTTGAACCAAGAGACCCAGTACTTC
TRBJ1-2 | TRBD1 | few | TRBV6-2/TRBV6-3 | CASSLGQGTDGYTF | TGTGCCAGCAGTTTGGGACAGGGAACGGACGGCTACACCTTC
TRBJ1-2 | . | many | TRBV6-1 | CASGWLAGDVYGYTF | TGTGCCAGCGGGTGGCTGGCGGGCGACGTCTATGGCTACACCTTC
TRBJ1-1 | . | . | TRBV14 | CASSQDQLVAFF | TGTGCCAGCAGCCAAGATCAGTTGGTAGCTTTCTTT
TRBJ1-1 | . | few | TRBV11-2 | CASSLGFGSGTEAFF | TGTGCCAGCAGCTTAGGATTTGGCTCGGGCACTGAAGCTTTCTTT
TRBJ1-2 | . | . | TRBV12-3/TRBV12-4 | CASSSGPTPNYGYTF | TGTGCCAGCAGTTCGGGGCCTACCCCCAACTATGGCTACACCTTC
TRBJ2-1 | . | few | TRBV4-1 | CASSQDPAYNEQFF | TGCGCCAGCAGCCAAGATCCAGCCTACAATGAGCAGTTCTTC
TRBJ1-1 | . | few | TRBV4-2 | CASTKGTGTEAFF | TGTGCCAGCACTAAGGGAACTGGCACTGAAGCTTTCTTT
TRBJ2-5 | TRBD1 | . | TRBV20-1 | CSANTGEQETQYF | TGCAGTGCTAATACAGGGGAACAAGAGACCCAGTACTTC
TRBJ2-3 | . | . | TRBV12-3/TRBV12-4 | CASSLGGVWDTQYF | TGTGCCAGCAGTTTAGGTGGTGTGTGGGATACGCAGTATTTT
TRBJ2-1 | TRBD2 | once | TRBV19 | CASSLSGGAYNEQSF | TGTGCCAGTAGCCTTAGCGGGGGGGCGTACAATGAGCAGTCCTTC
TRBJ2-1 | TRBD1 | . | TRBV24-1 | CATSDLQKGANEQFF | TGTGCCACCAGTGATTTGCAAAAGGGGGCCAATGAGCAGTTCTTC
TRBJ1-2 | . | . | TRBV12-3/TRBV12-4 | CASSQPSGGGGYGYTF | TGTGCCAGCAGTCAACCCTCCGGAGGGGGAGGCTATGGCTACACCTTC
TRBJ2-1 | . | . | TRBV9 | CASSVGLDNEQFF | TGTGCCAGCAGCGTGGGACTGGACAATGAGCAGTTCTTC